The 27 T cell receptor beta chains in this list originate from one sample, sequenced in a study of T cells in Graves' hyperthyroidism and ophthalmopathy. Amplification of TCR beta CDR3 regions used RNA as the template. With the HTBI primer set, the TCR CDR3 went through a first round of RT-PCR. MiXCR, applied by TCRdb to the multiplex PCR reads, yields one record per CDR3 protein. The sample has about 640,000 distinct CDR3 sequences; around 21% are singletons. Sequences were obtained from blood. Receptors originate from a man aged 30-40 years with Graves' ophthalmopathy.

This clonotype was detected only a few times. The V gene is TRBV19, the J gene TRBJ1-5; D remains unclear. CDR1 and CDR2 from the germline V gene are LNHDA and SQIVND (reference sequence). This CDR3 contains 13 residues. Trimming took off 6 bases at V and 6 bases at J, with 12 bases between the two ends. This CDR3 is CASRPTSGQPQHF. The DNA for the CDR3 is TGTGCCAGTAGGCCGACATCGGGTCAGCCCCAGCATTTT.

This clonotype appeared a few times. The CDR3 here is CSARWGDSPLHF. The CDR3 DNA sequence: TGCAGTGCCAGGTGGGGGGATTCACCCCTCCACTTT. The chain uses TRBV20-1 and TRBJ1-6; weak D call: TRBD1 (5 bases). V shed 6 bases and J shed 8 bases, with 11 bases lying between them. The CDR3 is 12 amino acids. The germline V gene has CDR1 DFQATT and CDR2 SNEGSKA (reference sequence).

The CDR3 coding sequence is TGTGCCAGCAGTTACACCCGGGAGGGCCAAAGCACCGGGGAGCTGTTTTTT. Residues: CASSYTREGQSTGELFF. The chain recombines TRBV6-6 with TRBJ2-2; TRBD2 matches 8 bases. Germline V lookup: CDR1 MNHNY, CDR2 SVGAGI (reference sequence). The CDR3 consists of 17 residues. J gave up 4 bases and V 2 bases, and 9 bases lay outside the gene matches.

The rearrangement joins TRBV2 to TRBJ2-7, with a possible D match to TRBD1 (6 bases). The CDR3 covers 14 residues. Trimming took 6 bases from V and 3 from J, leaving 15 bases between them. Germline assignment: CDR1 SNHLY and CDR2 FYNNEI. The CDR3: CASSLSGQFYEQYF. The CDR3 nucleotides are TGTGCCAGCAGCTTATCGGGACAATTCTACGAGCAGTACTTC.

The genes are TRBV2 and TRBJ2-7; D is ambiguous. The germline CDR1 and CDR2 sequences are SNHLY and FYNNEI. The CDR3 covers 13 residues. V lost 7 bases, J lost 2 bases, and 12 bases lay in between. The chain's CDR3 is CASKAGPTYEQYF. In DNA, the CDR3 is TGTGCCAGCAAGGCAGGTCCGACCTACGAGCAGTACTTC.

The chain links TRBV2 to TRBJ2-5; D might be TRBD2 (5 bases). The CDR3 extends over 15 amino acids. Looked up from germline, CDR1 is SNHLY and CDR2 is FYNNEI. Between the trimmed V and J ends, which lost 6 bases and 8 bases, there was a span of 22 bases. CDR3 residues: CASSPPEGGPVTQYF. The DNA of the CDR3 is TGTGCCAGCAGCCCCCCCGAGGGCGGCCCCGTTACCCAGTACTTC. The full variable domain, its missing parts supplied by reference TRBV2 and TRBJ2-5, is EPEVTQTPSHQVTQMGQEVILRCVPISNHLYFYWYRQILGQKVEFLVSFYNNEISEKSEIFDDQFSVERPDGSNFTLKIRSTKLEDSAMYFCASSPPEGGPVTQYFGPGTRLLVL.

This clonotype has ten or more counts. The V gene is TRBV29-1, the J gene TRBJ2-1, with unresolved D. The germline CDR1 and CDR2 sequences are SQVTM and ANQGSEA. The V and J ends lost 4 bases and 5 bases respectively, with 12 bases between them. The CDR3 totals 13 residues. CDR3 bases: TGCAGCGTTGTTCTTGTGTCGCACAATGAGCAGTTCTTC. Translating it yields CSVVLVSHNEQFF.

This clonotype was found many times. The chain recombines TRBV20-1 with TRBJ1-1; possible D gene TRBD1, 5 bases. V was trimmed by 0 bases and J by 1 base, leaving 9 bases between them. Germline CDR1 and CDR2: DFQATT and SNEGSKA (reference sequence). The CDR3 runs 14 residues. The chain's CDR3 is CSARDRQSNTEAFF. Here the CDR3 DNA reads TGCAGTGCTAGAGATCGACAGTCGAACACTGAAGCTTTCTTT.

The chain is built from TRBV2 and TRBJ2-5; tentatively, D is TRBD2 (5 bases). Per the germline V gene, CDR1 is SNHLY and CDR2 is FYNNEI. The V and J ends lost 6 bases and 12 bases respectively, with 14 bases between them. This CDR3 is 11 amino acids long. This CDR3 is CASRTTGTEYF. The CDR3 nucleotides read TGTGCCAGCAGGACAACGGGAACGGAGTACTTC.

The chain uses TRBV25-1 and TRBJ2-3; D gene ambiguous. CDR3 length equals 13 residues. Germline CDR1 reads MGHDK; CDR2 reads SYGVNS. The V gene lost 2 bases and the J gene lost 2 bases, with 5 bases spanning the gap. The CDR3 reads CASSERYTDTQYF. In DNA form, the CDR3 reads TGTGCCAGCAGTGAAAGATACACAGATACGCAGTATTTT.

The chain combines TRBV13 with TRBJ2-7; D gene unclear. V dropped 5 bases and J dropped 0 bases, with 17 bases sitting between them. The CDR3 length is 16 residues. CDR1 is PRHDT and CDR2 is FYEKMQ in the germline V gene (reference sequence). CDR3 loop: CASSPGYQSNSYEQYF. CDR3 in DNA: TGTGCCAGCAGCCCGGGTTATCAGTCTAACTCCTACGAGCAGTACTTC.

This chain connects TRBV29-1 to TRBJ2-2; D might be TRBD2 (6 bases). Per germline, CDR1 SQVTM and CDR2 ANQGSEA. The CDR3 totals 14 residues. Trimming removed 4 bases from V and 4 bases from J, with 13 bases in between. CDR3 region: CSVVRDGGTGELFF. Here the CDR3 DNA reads TGCAGCGTTGTCCGGGACGGGGGCACCGGGGAGCTGTTTTTT.

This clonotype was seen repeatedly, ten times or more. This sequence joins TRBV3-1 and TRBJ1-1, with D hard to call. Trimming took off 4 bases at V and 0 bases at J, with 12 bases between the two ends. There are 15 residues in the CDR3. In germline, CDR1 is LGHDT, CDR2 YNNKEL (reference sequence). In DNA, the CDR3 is TGTGCCAGCAGCCGGACTAGGGCTATGAACACTGAAGCTTTCTTT. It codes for CASSRTRAMNTEAFF.

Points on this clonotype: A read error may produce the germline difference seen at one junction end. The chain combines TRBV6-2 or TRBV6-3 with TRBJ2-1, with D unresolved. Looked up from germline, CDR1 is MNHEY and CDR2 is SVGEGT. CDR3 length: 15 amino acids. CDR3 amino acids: CASSPRPDLYNEQSF. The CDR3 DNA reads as TGTGCCAGCAGTCCACGTCCGGACCTTTACAATGAGCAGTCCTTC.

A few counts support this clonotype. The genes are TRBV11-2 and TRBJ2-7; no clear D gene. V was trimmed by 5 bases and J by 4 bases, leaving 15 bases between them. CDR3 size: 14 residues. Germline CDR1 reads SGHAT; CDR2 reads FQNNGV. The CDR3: CASSKTSRFYEQYF. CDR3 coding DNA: TGTGCCAGCAGCAAGACCTCGCGATTTTACGAGCAGTACTTC.

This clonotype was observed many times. CDR3 nucleotide sequence: TGTGCCAGCAGTGACGGGTTAAATCAGCCCCAGCATTTT. Translating gives CASSDGLNQPQHF. The chain uses TRBV6-2 or TRBV6-3 and TRBJ1-5, with D unresolved. V dropped 5 bases and J dropped 4 bases, with 9 bases sitting between them. Germline CDR1 is MNHEY and CDR2 is SVGEGT. This CDR3 is built from 13 residues.

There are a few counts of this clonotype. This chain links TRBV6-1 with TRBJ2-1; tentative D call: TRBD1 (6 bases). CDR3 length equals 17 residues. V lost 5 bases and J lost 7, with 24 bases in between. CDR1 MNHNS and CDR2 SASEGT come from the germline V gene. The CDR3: CASSYPPTGSVGNEQFF. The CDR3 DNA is TGTGCCAGCAGTTACCCTCCGACAGGATCCGTGGGGAATGAGCAGTTCTTC.

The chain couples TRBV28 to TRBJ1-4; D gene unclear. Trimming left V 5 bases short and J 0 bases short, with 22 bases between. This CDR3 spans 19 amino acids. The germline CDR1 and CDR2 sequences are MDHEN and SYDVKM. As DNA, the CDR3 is TGTGCCAGCAGTCCGTACACCCGGGTGTGGACCGCAACTAATGAAAAACTGTTTTTT. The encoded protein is CASSPYTRVWTATNEKLFF.

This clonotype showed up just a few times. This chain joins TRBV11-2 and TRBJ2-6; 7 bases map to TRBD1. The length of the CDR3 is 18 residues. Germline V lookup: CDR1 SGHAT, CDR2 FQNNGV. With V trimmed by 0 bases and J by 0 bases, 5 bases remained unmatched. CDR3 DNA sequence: TGTGCCAGCAGCTTAGACCCGGGACAGAGCTCTGGGGCCAACGTCCTGACTTTC. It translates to CASSLDPGQSSGANVLTF.

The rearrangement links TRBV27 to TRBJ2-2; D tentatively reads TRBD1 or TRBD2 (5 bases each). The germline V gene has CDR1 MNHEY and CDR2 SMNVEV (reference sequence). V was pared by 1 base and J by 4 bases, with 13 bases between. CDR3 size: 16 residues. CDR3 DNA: TGTGCCAGCAGTTTATTCCAGGGACGGGGCACCGGGGAGCTGTTTTTT. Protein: CASSLFQGRGTGELFF.

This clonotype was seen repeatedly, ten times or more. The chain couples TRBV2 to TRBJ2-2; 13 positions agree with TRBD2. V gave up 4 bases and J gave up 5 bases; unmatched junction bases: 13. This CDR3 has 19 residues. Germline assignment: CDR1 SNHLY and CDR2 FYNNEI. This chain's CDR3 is CASSAKLAGGSGWTGELFF. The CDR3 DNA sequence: TGTGCCAGCAGTGCAAAACTAGCGGGAGGGTCCGGGTGGACCGGGGAGCTGTTTTTT.

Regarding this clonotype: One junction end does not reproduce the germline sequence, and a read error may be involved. CDR3 amino acids: CTSSLWTRADTQYF. The CDR3 DNA is TGTACCAGCAGCTTATGGACTAGAGCAGATACGCAGTATTTT. This rearrangement joins TRBV11-2 to TRBJ2-3; 7 bases match TRBD2. From germline, CDR1 is SGHAT and CDR2 FQNNGV. The CDR3 spans 14 residues. Full variable domain (rest looked up from reference TRBV11-2 and TRBJ2-3): EAGVAQSPRYKIIEKRQSVAFWCNPISGHATLYWYQQILGQGPKLLIQFQNNGVVDDSQLPKDRFSAERLKGVDSTLKIQPAKLEDSAVYLCTSSLWTRADTQYFGPGTRLTVL.

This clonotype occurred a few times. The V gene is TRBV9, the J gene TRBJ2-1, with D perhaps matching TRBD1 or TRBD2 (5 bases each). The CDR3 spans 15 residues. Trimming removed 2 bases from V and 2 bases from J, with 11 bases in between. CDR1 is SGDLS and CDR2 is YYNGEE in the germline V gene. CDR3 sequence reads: CASSVGTGPYNEQFF. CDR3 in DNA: TGTGCCAGCAGCGTCGGGACCGGCCCCTACAATGAGCAGTTCTTC.

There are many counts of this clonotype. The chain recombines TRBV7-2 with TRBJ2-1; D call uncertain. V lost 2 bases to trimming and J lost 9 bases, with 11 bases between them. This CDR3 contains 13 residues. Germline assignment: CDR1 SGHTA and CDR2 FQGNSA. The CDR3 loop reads CASSLPYRAEQFF. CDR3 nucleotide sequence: TGTGCCAGCAGCTTACCCTACAGAGCTGAGCAGTTCTTC.

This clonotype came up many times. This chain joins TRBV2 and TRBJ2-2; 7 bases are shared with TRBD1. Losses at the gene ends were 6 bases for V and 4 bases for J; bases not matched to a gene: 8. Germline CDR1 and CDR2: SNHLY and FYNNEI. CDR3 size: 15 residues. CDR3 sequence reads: CASSRRDSSTGELFF. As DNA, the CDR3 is TGTGCCAGCAGCCGAAGGGACAGTTCCACCGGGGAGCTGTTTTTT.

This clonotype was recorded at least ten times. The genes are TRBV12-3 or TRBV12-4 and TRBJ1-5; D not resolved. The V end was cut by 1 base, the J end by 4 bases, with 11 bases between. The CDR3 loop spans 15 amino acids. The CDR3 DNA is TGTGCCAGCAGTTTAGAAGGTGGCGGGAATCAGCCCCAGCATTTT. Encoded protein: CASSLEGGGNQPQHF.

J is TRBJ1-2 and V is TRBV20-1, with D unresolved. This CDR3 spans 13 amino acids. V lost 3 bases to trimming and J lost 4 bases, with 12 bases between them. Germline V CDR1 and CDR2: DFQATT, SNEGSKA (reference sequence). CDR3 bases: TGCAGTGCTAGCCGCGGGGTCCGCTATGGCTACACCTTC. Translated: CSASRGVRYGYTF.